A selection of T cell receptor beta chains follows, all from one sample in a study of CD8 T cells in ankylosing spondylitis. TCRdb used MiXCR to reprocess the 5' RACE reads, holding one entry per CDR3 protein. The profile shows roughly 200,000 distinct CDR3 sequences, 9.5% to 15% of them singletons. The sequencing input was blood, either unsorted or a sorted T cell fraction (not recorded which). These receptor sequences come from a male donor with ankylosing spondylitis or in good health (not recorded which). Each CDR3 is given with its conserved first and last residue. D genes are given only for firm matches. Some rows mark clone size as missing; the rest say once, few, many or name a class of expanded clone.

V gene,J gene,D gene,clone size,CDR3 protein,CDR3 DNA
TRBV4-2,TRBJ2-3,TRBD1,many,CASSQETGGADTQYF,TGTGCCAGCAGCCAAGAGACAGGGGGCGCAGATACGCAGTATTTT
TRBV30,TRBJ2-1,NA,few,CAWSVAVTFEQFF,TGTGCCTGGAGTGTAGCTGTTACCTTTGAGCAGTTCTTC
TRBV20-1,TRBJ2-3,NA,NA,CSARGGSTDTQYF,TGCAGTGCTAGAGGAGGAAGCACAGATACGCAGTATTTT
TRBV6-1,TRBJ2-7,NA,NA,CASSEVDSYEQYF,TGTGCCAGCAGTGAAGTGGACAGCTACGAGCAGTACTTC
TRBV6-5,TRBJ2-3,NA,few,CASSYGPGDTQYF,TGTGCCAGCAGTTACGGGCCGGGGGATACGCAGTATTTT
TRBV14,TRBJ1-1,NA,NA,CASSPLRQNTEAFF,TGTGCCAGCAGCCCCCTGCGGCAGAACACTGAAGCTTTCTTT
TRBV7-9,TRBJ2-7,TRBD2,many,CASSLGGGEQYF,TGTGCCAGCAGCCTCGGGGGGGGCGAGCAGTACTTC
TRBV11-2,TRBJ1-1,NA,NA,CASSLEQNTEAFF,TGTGCCAGCAGCTTAGAGCAGAACACTGAAGCTTTCTTT
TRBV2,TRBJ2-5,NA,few,CASSEWAGGLETQYF,TGTGCCAGCAGTGAATGGGCAGGGGGACTGGAGACCCAGTACTTC
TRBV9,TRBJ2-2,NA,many,CASSLGTAGTGELFF,TGTGCCAGCAGCCTGGGGACGGCAGGGACCGGGGAGCTGTTTTTT
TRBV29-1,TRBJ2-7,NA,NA,CSGMTGSYEQYF,TGCAGCGGCATGACCGGGTCCTACGAGCAGTACTTC
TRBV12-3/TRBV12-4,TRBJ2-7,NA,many,CASSLGGTTYEQYF,TGTGCCAGCAGTTTAGGCGGCACTACCTACGAGCAGTACTTC
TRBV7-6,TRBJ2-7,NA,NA,CASSLATHEQYF,TGTGCCAGCAGCTTAGCTACCCACGAGCAGTACTTC
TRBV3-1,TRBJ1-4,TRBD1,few,CASSRGGSVEKLFF,TGTGCCAGCAGCAGAGGGGGCTCCGTTGAAAAACTGTTTTTT
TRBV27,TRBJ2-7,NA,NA,CASSPQPYFDYEQYF,TGTGCCAGCAGTCCACAACCCTATTTCGACTACGAGCAGTACTTC
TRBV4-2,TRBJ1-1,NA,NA,CASSHLGQPEAFF,TGTGCCAGCAGCCATCTCGGACAGCCTGAAGCTTTCTTT
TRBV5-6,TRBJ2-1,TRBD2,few,CASSGRGAEQFF,TGTGCCAGCAGCGGGCGGGGGGCTGAGCAGTTCTTC
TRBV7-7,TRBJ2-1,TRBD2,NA,CASSLGGGGAYDEQFF,TGTGCCAGCAGCTTAGGCGGCGGGGGGGCCTACGATGAGCAGTTCTTC
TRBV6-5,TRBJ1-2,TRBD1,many,CASSYTRQGDYGYTF,TGTGCCAGCAGTTACACCCGGCAGGGGGACTATGGCTACACCTTC
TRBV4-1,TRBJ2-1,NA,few,CASSQESGVGEQFF,TGCGCCAGCAGCCAAGAGTCAGGGGTGGGTGAGCAGTTCTTC
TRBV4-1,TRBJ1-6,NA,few,CASSHRMRSINSPLHF,TGCGCCAGCAGCCACAGGATGAGGTCTATTAATTCACCCCTCCACTTT
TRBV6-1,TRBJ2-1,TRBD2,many,CAMRTSNYNEQFF,TGTGCCATGCGGACTAGCAACTACAATGAGCAGTTCTTC
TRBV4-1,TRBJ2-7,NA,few,CASSQVDPSTEQYF,TGCGCCAGCAGCCAAGTCGACCCAAGTACCGAGCAGTACTTC
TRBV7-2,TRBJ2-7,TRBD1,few,CASSLEDQGATYEQYF,TGTGCCAGCAGCTTAGAGGACCAGGGGGCCACCTACGAGCAGTACTTC
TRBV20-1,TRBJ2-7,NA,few,CSAREVAGKESEQYF,TGCAGTGCTAGAGAAGTGGCAGGGAAGGAGTCCGAGCAGTACTTC
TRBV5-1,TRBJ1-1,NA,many,CASRWTETNEAFF,TGCGCCAGCAGATGGACGGAGACAAATGAAGCTTTCTTT
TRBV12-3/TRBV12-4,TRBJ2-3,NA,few,CASSPDLGQYF,TGTGCCAGCAGTCCGGACCTCGGACAGTATTTT
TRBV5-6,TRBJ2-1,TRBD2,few,CAVIAGARVNEQFF,TGTGCCGTTATAGCGGGAGCAAGAGTGAATGAGCAGTTCTTC
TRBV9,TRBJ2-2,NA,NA,CASSVVWETNTGELFF,TGTGCCAGCAGCGTAGTGTGGGAAACGAACACCGGGGAGCTGTTTTTT
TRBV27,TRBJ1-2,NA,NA,CASSPLPGRASDGYTF,TGTGCCAGCAGTCCCCTCCCCGGCAGGGCGAGTGATGGCTACACCTTC
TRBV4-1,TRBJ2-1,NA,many,CASSQYGTEQFF,TGCGCCAGCAGCCAATACGGGACTGAGCAGTTCTTC
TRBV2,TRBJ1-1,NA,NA,CASSPLIDTEAFF,TGTGCCAGCAGTCCCCTCATCGACACTGAAGCTTTCTTT
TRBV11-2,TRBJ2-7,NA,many,CASSLSQDEQYF,TGTGCCAGCAGCTTATCACAGGACGAGCAGTACTTC
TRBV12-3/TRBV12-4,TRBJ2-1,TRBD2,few,CASSPLAGAHFNEQFF,TGTGCCAGCAGCCCGCTAGCGGGGGCGCACTTCAATGAGCAGTTCTTC
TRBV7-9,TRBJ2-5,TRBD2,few,CASSLVLAETQYF,TGTGCCAGCAGCTTAGTACTAGCGGAGACCCAGTACTTC
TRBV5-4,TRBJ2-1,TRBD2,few,CASSLAGYSGGKSSYNEQFF,TGTGCCAGCAGCTTGGCCGGGTATAGCGGGGGCAAAAGCTCCTACAATGAGCAGTTCTTC
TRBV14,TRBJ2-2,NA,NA,CASSPRQGGTGELFF,TGTGCCAGCAGCCCTCGACAGGGAGGCACCGGGGAGCTGTTTTTT
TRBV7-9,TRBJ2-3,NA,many,CASSPLRGREDTQYF,TGTGCCAGCAGCCCCCTCCGGGGGCGAGAAGATACGCAGTATTTT
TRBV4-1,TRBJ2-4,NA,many,CASRGGPKNIQYF,TGCGCCAGCAGGGGGGGTCCCAAAAACATTCAGTACTTC
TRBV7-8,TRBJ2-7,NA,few,CASSSSAREQYF,TGTGCCAGCAGCTCCTCCGCCCGCGAGCAGTACTTC
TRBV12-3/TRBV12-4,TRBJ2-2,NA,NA,CASSLEGFYGELFF,TGTGCCAGCAGTTTAGAGGGATTCTACGGGGAGCTGTTTTTT
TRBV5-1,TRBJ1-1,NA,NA,CASSPGTLETNTEAFF,TGCGCCAGCAGCCCCGGGACACTTGAGACGAACACTGAAGCTTTCTTT
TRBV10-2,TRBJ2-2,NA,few,CASRDPYTGELFF,TGCGCCAGCAGGGACCCTTACACCGGGGAGCTGTTTTTT
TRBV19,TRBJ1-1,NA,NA,CASTTLVGVWNTEAFF,TGTGCCAGTACCACTTTGGTGGGAGTATGGAACACTGAAGCTTTCTTT
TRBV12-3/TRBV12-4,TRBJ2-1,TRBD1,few,CASSGDRGEQFF,TGTGCCAGCAGCGGGGACAGGGGAGAGCAGTTCTTC
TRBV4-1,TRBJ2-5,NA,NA,CASSQGAAGAETQYF,TGCGCCAGCAGCCAAGGGGCGGCTGGGGCAGAGACCCAGTACTTC
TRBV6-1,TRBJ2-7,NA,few,CASSGGAKDSPFGGYEQYF,TGTGCCAGCAGTGGGGGGGCTAAGGACAGCCCTTTCGGGGGCTACGAGCAGTACTTC
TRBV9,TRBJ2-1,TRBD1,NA,CASSVDRGDEQFF,TGTGCCAGCAGCGTAGACAGGGGGGATGAGCAGTTCTTC